Described below is a single T cell receptor beta chain sequence and its context. Antigen unknown. TCR beta VDJ and CDR3 were profiled, and genomic DNA was the template. TCRdb fed the reads into MiXCR, producing one record per CDR3 protein. This sample has approximately 260,000 distinct CDR3 sequences, with around 82% found just once. This specimen belongs to a study of CD8+CD57+ T cells in acquired aplastic anemia. Study background: CD4+ and CD8+ cells, once sorted, gave DNA averaging approximately 3.3 ug.

Between the trimmed V and J ends, which lost 0 bases and 12 bases, there was a span of 22 bases. Germline V gene lookup returns CDR1 SEHNR and CDR2 FQNEAQ (reference sequence). The CDR3 totals 16 residues. Whoever was chosen for sequencing had shown CD8+CD57+ cell expansion by flow cytometry. Severe acquired aplastic anemia was present in all patients. No therapy had been given to the patients at the time of blood sampling. Findings and caveats of the study: Patients and controls shared some 30 CD8+ CDR3 sequences.

V gene TRBV7-9 combines with J gene TRBJ2-3, with D possibly TRBD2 on 6 matching bases. This clonotype was sampled from a human donor with aplastic anemia. Source material: sorted CD4+, CD8+, or CD8+CD57+ T cells (not recorded which) from PBMCs. The CDR3 sequence: CASSLAGGNTEAIQYF. The CDR3 nucleotides read TGTGCCAGCAGCTTAGCTGGGGGGAACACTGAAGCTATCCAGTATTTT.